This TCR beta chain was observed in a study of blood T cells in healthy people across ages. The CDR3 length is 14 residues. V lost 7 bases and J lost 6, with 16 bases in between. Donors each provided approximately 9.6 milliliters of peripheral blood. A second PCR, run for roughly 7 to 12 cycles, used a sample-barcoded 5' primer plus a J-beta primer mix. All samples gave at least 2.5 million CDR3-containing paired-end reads. TCRdb itself ran the 5' RACE reads through MiXCR, one entry per CDR3 protein. The sample carries approximately 1,700,000 distinct CDR3 sequences, approximately 40% recorded once. This clonotype was counted between two and nine times.

The source material was blood. The receptor was derived from a human donor in good health. This rearrangement joins TRBV12-3 or TRBV12-4 to TRBJ1-5; no reliable D call. The CDR3 bases are TGTGCCAGCACCCTCGGAGAGGGAGGTCAGCCCCAGCATTTT. Amino acids: CASTLGEGGQPQHF.